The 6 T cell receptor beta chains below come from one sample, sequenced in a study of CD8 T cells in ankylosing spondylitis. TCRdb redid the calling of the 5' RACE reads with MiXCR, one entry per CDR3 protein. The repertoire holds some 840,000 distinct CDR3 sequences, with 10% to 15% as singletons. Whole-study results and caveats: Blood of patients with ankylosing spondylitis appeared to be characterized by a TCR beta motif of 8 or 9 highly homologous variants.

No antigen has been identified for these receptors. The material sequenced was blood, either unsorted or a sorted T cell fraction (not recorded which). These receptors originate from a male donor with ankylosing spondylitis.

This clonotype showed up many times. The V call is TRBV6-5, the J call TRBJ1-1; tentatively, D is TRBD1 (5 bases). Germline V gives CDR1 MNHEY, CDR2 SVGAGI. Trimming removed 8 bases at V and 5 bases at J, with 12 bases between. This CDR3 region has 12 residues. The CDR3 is CASGALDTEAFF. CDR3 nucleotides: TGTGCCAGCGGGGCCCTGGATACTGAAGCTTTCTTT.

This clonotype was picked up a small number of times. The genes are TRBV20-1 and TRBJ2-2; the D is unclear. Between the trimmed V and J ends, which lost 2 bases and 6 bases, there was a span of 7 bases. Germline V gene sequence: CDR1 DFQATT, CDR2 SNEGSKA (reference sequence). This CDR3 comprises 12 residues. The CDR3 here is CSARTWSGELFF. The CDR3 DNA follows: TGCAGTGCTAGAACCTGGTCCGGGGAGCTGTTTTTT.

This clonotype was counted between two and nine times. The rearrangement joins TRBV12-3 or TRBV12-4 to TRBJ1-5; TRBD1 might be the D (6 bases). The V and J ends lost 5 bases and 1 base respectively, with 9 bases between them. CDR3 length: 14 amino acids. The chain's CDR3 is CASSTGSSNQPQHF. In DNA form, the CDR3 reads TGTGCCAGCAGTACAGGGTCGAGCAATCAGCCCCAGCATTTT.

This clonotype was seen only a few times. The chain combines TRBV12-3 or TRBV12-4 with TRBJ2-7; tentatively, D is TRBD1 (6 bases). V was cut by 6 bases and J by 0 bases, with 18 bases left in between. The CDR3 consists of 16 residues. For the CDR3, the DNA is TGTGCCAGCAGCCATCGACAGGTCGAAGACTCCTACGAGCAGTACTTC. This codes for CASSHRQVEDSYEQYF.

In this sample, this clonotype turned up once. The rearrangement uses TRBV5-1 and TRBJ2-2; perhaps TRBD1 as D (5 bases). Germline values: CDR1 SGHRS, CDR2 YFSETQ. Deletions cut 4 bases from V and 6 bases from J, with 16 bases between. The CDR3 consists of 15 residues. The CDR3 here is CASSIRRIGAGELFF. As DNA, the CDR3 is TGCGCCAGCAGCATACGACGGATAGGGGCCGGGGAGCTGTTTTTT. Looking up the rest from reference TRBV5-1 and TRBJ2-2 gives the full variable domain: KAGVTQTPRYLIKTRGQQVTLSCSPISGHRSVSWYQQTPGQGLQFLFEYFSETQRNKGNFPGRFSGRQFSNSRSEMNVSTLELGDSALYLCASSIRRIGAGELFFGEGSRLTVL.

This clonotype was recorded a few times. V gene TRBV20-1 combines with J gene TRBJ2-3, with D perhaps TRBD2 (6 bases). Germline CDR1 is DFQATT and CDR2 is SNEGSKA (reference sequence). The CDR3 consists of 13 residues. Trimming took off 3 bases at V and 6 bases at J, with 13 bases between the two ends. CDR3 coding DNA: TGCAGTGCTAGGGACTATCGAGGGGATACGCAGTATTTT. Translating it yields CSARDYRGDTQYF.